This T cell receptor beta chain came from a study of molecular identifiers for immune sequencing clone quantification. In the study overall: Replicate RNA from approximately 20,000 or 100,000 naive CD8 T cells formed five aliquots; four were sequenced. Overall study results and limits: In naive cells, under 1% of molecules belonged to clones above 20 RNA copies, against over 98% in effector cells.

This clonotype was detected many times. Its antigen is unidentified. Sorted cells numbering about 20,000 to 1,000,000, with 10%, 30% or 50% RNA, yielded the naive CD8 libraries. In the sort, naive CD8 T cells were defined as CD8+CD4-CCR7+CD45RA+. TCRdb reprocessed the PCR reads with MiXCR, giving one entry per CDR3 protein. The data contain over 600,000 distinct CDR3 sequences, 20% of them singletons. The CDR3 runs to 15 residues. J gave up 7 bases and V 0 bases, and 7 bases lay outside the gene matches. Germline lookup yields CDR1 LGHNA and CDR2 YSLEER. Material: naive CD8+ T cells from blood, with Jurkat cell RNA spiked in. Subset of the sample: FACS-sorted CD8+CD4-CCR7+CD45RA+ naive T cells. The sequence derives from a human donor in good health. Some libraries in this study had Jurkat cell RNA spiked in. The chain carries TRBV4-3 and TRBJ2-7; 9 nucleotides match TRBD1. The CDR3 loop is CASSQDLGQGLEQYF. The CDR3 DNA is TGCGCCAGCAGCCAAGACCTCGGACAGGGGTTAGAGCAGTACTTC.